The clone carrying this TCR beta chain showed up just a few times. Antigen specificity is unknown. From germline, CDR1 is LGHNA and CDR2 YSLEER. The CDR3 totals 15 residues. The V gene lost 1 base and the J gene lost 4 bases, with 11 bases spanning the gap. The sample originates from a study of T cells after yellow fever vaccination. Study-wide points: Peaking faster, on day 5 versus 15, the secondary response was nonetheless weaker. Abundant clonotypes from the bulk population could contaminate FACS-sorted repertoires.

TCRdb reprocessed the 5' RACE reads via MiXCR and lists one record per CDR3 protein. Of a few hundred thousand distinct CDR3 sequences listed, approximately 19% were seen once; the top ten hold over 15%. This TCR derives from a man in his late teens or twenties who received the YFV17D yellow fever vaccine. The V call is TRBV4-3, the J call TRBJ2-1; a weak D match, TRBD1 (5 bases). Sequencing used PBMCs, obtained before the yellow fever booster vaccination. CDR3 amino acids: CASSQGLDIYNEQFF. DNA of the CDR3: TGCGCCAGCAGCCAAGGCTTGGACATTTACAATGAGCAGTTCTTC.